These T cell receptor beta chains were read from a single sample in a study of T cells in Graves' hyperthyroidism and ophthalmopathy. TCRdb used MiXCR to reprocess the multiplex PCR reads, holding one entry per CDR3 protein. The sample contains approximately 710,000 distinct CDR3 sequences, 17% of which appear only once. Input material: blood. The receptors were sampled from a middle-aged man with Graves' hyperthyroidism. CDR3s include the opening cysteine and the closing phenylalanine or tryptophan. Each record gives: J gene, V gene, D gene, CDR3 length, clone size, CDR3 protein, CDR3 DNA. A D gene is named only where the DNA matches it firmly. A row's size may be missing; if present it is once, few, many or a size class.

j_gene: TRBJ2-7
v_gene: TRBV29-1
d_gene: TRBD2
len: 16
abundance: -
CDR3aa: CSVEVTGLADSYEQYF
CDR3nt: TGCAGCGTTGAAGTAACAGGACTAGCGGACTCCTACGAGCAGTACTTC

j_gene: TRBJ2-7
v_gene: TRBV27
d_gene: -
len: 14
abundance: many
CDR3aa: CASSIAMGSREQYF
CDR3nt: TGTGCCAGCAGCATTGCGATGGGGAGTCGCGAGCAGTACTTC

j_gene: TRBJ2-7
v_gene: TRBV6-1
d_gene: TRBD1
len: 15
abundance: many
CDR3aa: CASSTIGTGPFEQYF
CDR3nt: TGTGCCAGCAGTACCATCGGGACAGGGCCTTTCGAGCAGTACTTC

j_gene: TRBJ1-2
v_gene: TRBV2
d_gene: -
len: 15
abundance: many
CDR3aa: CASSETGNADYGYTF
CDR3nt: TGTGCCAGCAGTGAAACAGGGAACGCGGACTATGGCTACACCTTC

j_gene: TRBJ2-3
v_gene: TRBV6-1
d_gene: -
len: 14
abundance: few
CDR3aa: CASSAPLTPDTQYF
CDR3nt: TGTGCCAGCAGTGCGCCTCTCACTCCAGATACGCAGTATTTT

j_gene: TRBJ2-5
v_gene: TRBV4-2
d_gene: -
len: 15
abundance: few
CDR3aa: CASSQDPPALETQYF
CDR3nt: TGTGCCAGCAGCCAAGATCCCCCAGCGCTGGAGACCCAGTACTTC

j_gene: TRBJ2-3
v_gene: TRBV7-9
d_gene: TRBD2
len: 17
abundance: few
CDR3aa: CASSLWSAGYGTDTQYF
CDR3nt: TGTGCCAGCAGCTTGTGGTCAGCGGGATATGGCACAGATACGCAGTATTTT

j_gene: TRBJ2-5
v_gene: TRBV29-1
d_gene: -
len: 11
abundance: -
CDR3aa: CSVEDPYAQYF
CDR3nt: TGCAGCGTTGAAGATCCCTACGCGCAGTACTTC

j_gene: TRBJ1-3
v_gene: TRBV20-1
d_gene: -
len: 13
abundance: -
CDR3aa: CSASGTDGNTIYF
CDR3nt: TGCAGTGCTAGCGGGACGGATGGAAACACCATATATTTT

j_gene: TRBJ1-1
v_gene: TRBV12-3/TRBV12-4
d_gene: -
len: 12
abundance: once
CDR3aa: CASNVPFRGAFF
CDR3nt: TGTGCCAGCAATGTTCCTTTCCGGGGAGCTTTCTTT

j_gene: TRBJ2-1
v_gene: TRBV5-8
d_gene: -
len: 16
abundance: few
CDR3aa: CASSSKLGDSYNEQFF
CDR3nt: TGTGCCAGCAGCTCGAAGTTGGGGGACTCGTACAATGAGCAGTTCTTC

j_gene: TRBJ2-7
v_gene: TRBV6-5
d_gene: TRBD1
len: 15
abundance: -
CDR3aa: CASSYPGTGAYEQYF
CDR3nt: TGTGCCAGCAGTTATCCCGGGACAGGAGCCTACGAGCAGTACTTC